Presented here are 21 T cell receptor beta chains from one specimen sequenced in a study of T cells in Graves' hyperthyroidism and ophthalmopathy. Amplification targeted TCR beta CDR3 regions from RNA transcripts. The TCR CDR3 first-round RT-PCR relied on the HTBI primer set. TCRdb re-analysed the multiplex PCR reads in MiXCR, keeping a single row per CDR3 protein. Of 660,000 or so distinct CDR3 sequences listed, about 45% are singletons. The sequenced material came from peripheral blood or thyroid tissue (not recorded which). These receptors came from an adult man with Graves' disease, either hyperthyroidism or ophthalmopathy (not recorded which).

This clonotype came up once. The J gene is TRBJ1-5, the V gene TRBV10-3; D is undetermined. From germline, CDR1 is ENHRY and CDR2 SYGVKD. The ends were cut back, 3 bases at V and 11 bases at J, with 20 bases in the middle. The CDR3 covers 15 residues. The CDR3 sequence is CAISDSKSRDGTQHF. DNA for the CDR3: TGTGCCATCAGTGACTCAAAAAGCCGTGATGGGACCCAGCATTTT.

This clonotype was detected a few times. V gene TRBV13 combines with J gene TRBJ2-7; D might be TRBD1 (6 bases). V shed 4 bases and J shed 6 bases, with 10 bases lying between them. This CDR3 contains 12 residues. The V gene's germline CDR1 is PRHDT and CDR2 FYEKMQ (reference sequence). CDR3 loop: CASSSGVSEQYF. The CDR3 region has the DNA TGTGCCAGCAGCTCAGGGGTTTCCGAGCAGTACTTC.

As regards this clonotype: No DNA is shown, since the ends of the CDR3 on it are uncertain; the CDR3 is the one TCRdb lists. The genes are TRBV7-9 and TRBJ1-6; the table's D gene call, TRBD1, was not cross checked with the DNA. The V gene's germline CDR1 is SEHNR and CDR2 FQNEAQ (reference sequence). The CDR3 is made up of 20 amino acids, end residues included. CDR3 loop: CASSFYICSAREDTGSPLHF.

This clonotype was seen many times. The chain couples TRBV11-2 to TRBJ2-5; D remains ambiguous. The germline gives CDR1 SGHAT, CDR2 FQNNGV. The CDR3 covers 11 residues. With 7 bases removed from V and 5 bases from J, the gap between germline ends came to 8 bases. CDR3 region: CASTQAETQYF. DNA for the CDR3: TGTGCCAGCACCCAAGCGGAGACCCAGTACTTC.

This clonotype was detected once. This clone may be a read error of a much larger clone one base away. The J gene is TRBJ1-2, the V gene TRBV10-3; 10 bases agree with TRBD1. After removal of 5 bases from V and 7 bases from J, the junction contained 4 bases not matched to a gene. The CDR3 covers 13 residues. Looked up from germline, CDR1 is ENHRY and CDR2 is SYGVKD. The CDR3 DNA sequence: TGTGCCATCAGTTCGACAGGGGGCTCTGGCTACACCTTC. Amino acids: CAISSTGGSGYTF.

The sample holds many counts of this clonotype. This chain uses TRBV7-6 with TRBJ1-1; TRBD1 is a possible D gene (5 bases). The CDR3 extends over 13 amino acids. Germline-derived CDR1 and CDR2 are SGHVS and FNYEAQ. V dropped 5 bases and J dropped 3 bases, with 10 bases sitting between them. CDR3: CASSRQGYTEAFF. CDR3 nucleotides: TGTGCCAGCAGCCGGCAGGGTTACACTGAAGCTTTCTTT.

The chain combines TRBV24-1 with TRBJ1-2, with 8 bases aligning to TRBD1. Losses at the gene ends were 4 bases for V and 8 bases for J; bases not matched to a gene: 5. Germline CDR1 and CDR2: KGHDR and SFDVKD. This CDR3 comprises 13 residues. The CDR3 spells CATSDSTGDGYTF. The CDR3 coding sequence is TGTGCCACCAGTGACTCGACAGGGGACGGCTACACCTTC.

The chain has TRBV4-1 and TRBJ1-1; D is uncertain. This CDR3 spans 14 amino acids. Germline V gene sequence: CDR1 MGHRA, CDR2 YSYEKL. The V end was cut by 2 bases, the J end by 1 base, with 8 bases between. DNA for the CDR3: TGCGCCAGCAGCCAAAGCATAGGGAACACTGAAGCTTTCTTT. This sequence encodes CASSQSIGNTEAFF.

V and J are TRBV7-8 and TRBJ1-5; tentatively, D is TRBD1 (5 bases). Germline CDR1 is SGHVS and CDR2 is FQNEAQ. Trimming cost V 5 bases and J 1 base, with 15 bases left between them. CDR3 length: 16 residues. CDR3 residues: CASSLPGGVSNQPQHF. The CDR3 DNA sequence: TGTGCCAGCAGCCTACCGGGGGGGGTCAGCAATCAGCCCCAGCATTTT.

This clonotype was seen at least ten times. This chain connects TRBV6-5 to TRBJ1-5; 9 positions match TRBD1. The junction had 2 bases not matched to a gene; V was cut back by 2 bases and J by 3 bases. Germline lookup yields CDR1 MNHEY and CDR2 SVGAGI. The CDR3 consists of 15 residues. In DNA, the CDR3 is TGTGCCAGCAGTTACCGGACAGGGGACAATCAGCCCCAGCATTTT. It yields the protein CASSYRTGDNQPQHF.

This clonotype has a handful of counts. The rearrangement uses TRBV20-1 and TRBJ1-6; D is possibly TRBD1 (5 bases). V lost 5 bases and J lost 9, with 23 bases in between. From germline, CDR1 is DFQATT and CDR2 SNEGSKA (reference sequence). CDR3 length equals 16 residues. The CDR3 DNA reads as TGCAGTGCTGGTCGGGGGGGGATGGGAGGTGGTTCACCCCTCCACTTT. Its translation: CSAGRGGMGGGSPLHF.

CDR3 protein: CASSPAARAGSGYTF. The CDR3 DNA reads TGTGCCAGCAGCCCCGCCGCGAGGGCGGGAAGTGGCTACACCTTC. The chain recombines TRBV7-9 with TRBJ1-2; no clear D gene. Between the trimmed V and J ends, which lost 5 bases and 7 bases, there was a span of 20 bases. Germline values: CDR1 SEHNR, CDR2 FQNEAQ (reference sequence). CDR3 length equals 15 residues.

This clonotype was seen ten or more times. This CDR3 reads CSARGVQVGETQYF. As DNA, the CDR3 is TGCAGTGCTAGAGGCGTGCAGGTGGGAGAGACCCAGTACTTC. The chain is built from TRBV20-1 and TRBJ2-5; D ambiguous. This CDR3 has 14 amino acids. V shed 1 base and J shed 4 bases, with 13 bases lying between them. CDR1 and CDR2 from the germline V gene are DFQATT and SNEGSKA (reference sequence).

In this sample, this clonotype turned up once. At one end, the junction sequence differs from germline, possibly due to a read error. The chain has TRBV20-1 and TRBJ1-5, with D unresolved. The CDR3 is 15 residues long. Germline V lookup: CDR1 DFQATT, CDR2 SNEGSKA (reference sequence). Here the CDR3 reads CSAGDQVQDEQPQHF. Here the CDR3 DNA reads TGCAGTGCTGGAGATCAAGTGCAGGACGAGCAGCCCCAGCATTTT.

The CDR3 bases are TGCGCCAGCAGCTTGTACGGGACAGGGCAAGAGACCCAGTACTTC. Residues: CASSLYGTGQETQYF. The gene calls are TRBV5-1 and TRBJ2-5; 9 bases are shared with TRBD1. Trimming at V came to 1 base and at J to 2 bases, leaving 3 bases not matched to a gene. This CDR3 spans 15 amino acids. The germline CDR1 and CDR2 sequences are SGHRS and YFSETQ.

This clonotype has ten or more counts. The chain has TRBV7-2 and TRBJ1-5, with 9 bases that match TRBD1. Trimming removed 4 bases from V and 5 bases from J; junction bases left unmatched: 0. The germline V gene has CDR1 SGHTA and CDR2 FQGNSA. CDR3 size: 13 residues. DNA for the CDR3: TGTGCCAGCAGCTGGACAGGGGATCAGCCCCAGCATTTT. Protein: CASSWTGDQPQHF.

This clonotype was picked up many times. CDR3 amino acids: CASRVGSYGYTF. CDR3 coding DNA: TGTGCCAGCAGGGTCGGTTCCTATGGCTACACCTTC. This chain uses TRBV6-6 with TRBJ1-2; D is undetermined. V was cut by 6 bases and J by 4 bases, with 9 bases left in between. CDR1 and CDR2 (germline): MNHNY, SVGAGI (reference sequence). This CDR3 is 12 amino acids long.

The chain couples TRBV10-3 to TRBJ1-5; 9 bases match TRBD1. The germline CDR1 and CDR2 sequences are ENHRY and SYGVKD. This CDR3 has 16 amino acids. V gave up 11 bases and J gave up 3 bases; unmatched junction bases: 14. The CDR3 DNA is TGTGCCGTCGCCGGGACAGGGCTCATGATCAATCAGCCCCAGCATTTT. Translating it yields CAVAGTGLMINQPQHF.

The rearrangement joins TRBV24-1 to TRBJ1-1; D remains ambiguous. The CDR3 is made up of 10 amino acids. Per the germline V gene, CDR1 is KGHDR and CDR2 is SFDVKD. The V and J ends lost 7 bases and 4 bases respectively, with 3 bases between them. The CDR3, as DNA: TGTGCCACCAGGGCCACTGAAGCTTTCTTT. Residues: CATRATEAFF.

This chain connects TRBV7-2 to TRBJ2-3; D not resolved. Trimming took off 1 base at V and 6 bases at J, with 2 bases between the two ends. CDR3 length: 11 residues. The germline V gene has CDR1 SGHTA and CDR2 FQGNSA. CDR3 nucleotides: TGTGCCAGCAGCTTAGACGATACGCAGTATTTT. It encodes CASSLDDTQYF.

This clonotype has only a few counts. The rearrangement joins TRBV6-1 to TRBJ1-4; TRBD1 agrees at 10 bases. V shed 6 bases and J 7 bases; nucleotides not matched to a gene: 8. The CDR3 sequence is 15 residues long. The germline V gene has CDR1 MNHNS and CDR2 SASEGT. CDR3: CASSGTGDEIEKLFF. The CDR3 nucleotides read TGTGCCAGCAGCGGGACAGGGGACGAGATTGAAAAACTGTTTTTT.